The present entry profiles one TCR beta chain with its context. The study sampled blood at baseline, cycle 4 day 1, and cycle 7 day 1. The data originate from a study of OX40 agonist ivuxolimab in advanced cancers. Assay: immunoSEQ multiplex PCR; the TCRdb copy retains only in-frame clones and omits some. Of 61,000 or so clones listed, around 83% are singletons. The receptor was derived from an adult with an advanced solid tumor such as melanoma, head and neck, liver or kidney cancer. The sequencing used CD4+ or CD8+ T cells sorted from blood, collected in a trial of the OX40 agonist ivuxolimab.

CDR3 in amino acids: CASSRAGTGLGNEQFF. The CDR3 bases are TGTGCCAGCAGCCGCGCCGGGACAGGGTTAGGCAATGAGCAGTTCTTC. The chain is built from TRBV5-6 and TRBJ2-1; TRBD1 agrees at 9 bases. The CDR3 runs to 16 residues. Trimming cost V 4 bases and J 6 bases; bases outside gene matches: 11. CDR1 and CDR2 from the germline V gene are SGHDT and YYEEEE.